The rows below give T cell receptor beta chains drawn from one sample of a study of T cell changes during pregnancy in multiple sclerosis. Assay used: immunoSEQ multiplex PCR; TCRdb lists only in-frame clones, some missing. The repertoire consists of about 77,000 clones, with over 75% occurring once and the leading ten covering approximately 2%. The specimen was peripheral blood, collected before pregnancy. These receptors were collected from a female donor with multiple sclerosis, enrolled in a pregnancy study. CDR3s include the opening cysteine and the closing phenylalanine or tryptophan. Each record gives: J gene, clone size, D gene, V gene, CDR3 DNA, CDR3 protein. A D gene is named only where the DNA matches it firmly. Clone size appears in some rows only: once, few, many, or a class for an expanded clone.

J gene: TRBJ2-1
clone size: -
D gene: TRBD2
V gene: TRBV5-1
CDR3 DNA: TGCGCCAGCAGTAGGACTAGCGGGGTTTGGTCCTACAATGAGCAGTTCTTC
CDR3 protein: CASSRTSGVWSYNEQFF

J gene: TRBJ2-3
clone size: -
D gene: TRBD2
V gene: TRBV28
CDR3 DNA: TGTGCCAGCAGTTCCCTAGCGGGGGGCCAGACAGATACGCAGTATTTT
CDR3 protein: CASSSLAGGQTDTQYF

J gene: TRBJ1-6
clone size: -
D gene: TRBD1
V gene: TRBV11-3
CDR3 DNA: TGTGCCAGCAGCCACAGGACAGGGTCCTATAATTCACCCCTCCACTTT
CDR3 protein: CASSHRTGSYNSPLHF

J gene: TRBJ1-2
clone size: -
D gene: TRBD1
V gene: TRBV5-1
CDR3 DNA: TGCGCCAGCAGCCCAGGGACAGGGGGTCAGTATGGCTACACCTTC
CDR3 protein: CASSPGTGGQYGYTF

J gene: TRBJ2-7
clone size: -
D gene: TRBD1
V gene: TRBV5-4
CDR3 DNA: TGTGCCAGCAGCCCCCGGACAGGGGAAGGCGAGCAGTACTTC
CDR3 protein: CASSPRTGEGEQYF

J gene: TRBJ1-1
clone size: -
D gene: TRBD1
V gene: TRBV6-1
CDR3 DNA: TGTGCCAGCAGTGGTCAGACAGGGGCCCACACTGAAGCTTTCTTT
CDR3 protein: CASSGQTGAHTEAFF

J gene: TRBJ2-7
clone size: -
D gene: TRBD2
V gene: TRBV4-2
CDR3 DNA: TGTGCCAGCAGCCAAGTAGGTGGGCGGGGGAGCTCCTACGAGCAGTACTTC
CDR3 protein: CASSQVGGRGSSYEQYF

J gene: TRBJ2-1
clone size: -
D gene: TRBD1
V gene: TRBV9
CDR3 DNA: TGTGCCAGCAGCTTGGACAGGGAGAGGGATGAGCAGTTCTTC
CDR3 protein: CASSLDRERDEQFF

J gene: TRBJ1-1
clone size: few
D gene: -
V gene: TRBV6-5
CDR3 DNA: TGTGCCAGCAGTTACTCTTGGGGCGTGAACACTGAAGCTTTCTTT
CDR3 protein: CASSYSWGVNTEAFF

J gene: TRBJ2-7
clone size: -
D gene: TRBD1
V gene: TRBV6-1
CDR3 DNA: TGTGCCAGCAGTGAAGTCGGGACAGGGACCTACGAGCAGTACTTC
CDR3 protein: CASSEVGTGTYEQYF

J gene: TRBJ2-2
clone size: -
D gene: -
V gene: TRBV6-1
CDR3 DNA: TGTGCCAGCAGTGGCCTCCAGGATACCGGGGAGCTGTTTTTT
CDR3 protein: CASSGLQDTGELFF

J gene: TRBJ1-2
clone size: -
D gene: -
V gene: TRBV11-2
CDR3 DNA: TGTGCCAGCAGCTCATCGTCCCGAGGGCGAGGTGGCTACACCTTC
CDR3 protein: CASSSSSRGRGGYTF

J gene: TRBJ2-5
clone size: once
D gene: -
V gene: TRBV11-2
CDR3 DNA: TGTGCCAGCAGCTCGCAGAGGGAGACCCAGTACTTC
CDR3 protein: CASSSQRETQYF

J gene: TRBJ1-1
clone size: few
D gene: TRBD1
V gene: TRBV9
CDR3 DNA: TGTGCCAGCAGCGTAGACCCGGGACAGAGGAACACTGAAGCTTTCTTT
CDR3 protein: CASSVDPGQRNTEAFF

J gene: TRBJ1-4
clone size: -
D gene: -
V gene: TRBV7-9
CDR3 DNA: TGTGCCAGCAGCAACGTCCTATCAACTAATGAAAAACTGTTTTTT
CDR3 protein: CASSNVLSTNEKLFF

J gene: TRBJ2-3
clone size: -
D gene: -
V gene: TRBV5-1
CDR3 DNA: TGCGCCAGCAGCCTTGGACTCATCACAGATACGCAGTATTTT
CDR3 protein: CASSLGLITDTQYF

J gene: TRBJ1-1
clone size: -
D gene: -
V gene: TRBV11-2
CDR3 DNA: TGTGCCAGCAGCGTCCGTTACACTGAAGCTTTCTTT
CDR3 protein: CASSVRYTEAFF

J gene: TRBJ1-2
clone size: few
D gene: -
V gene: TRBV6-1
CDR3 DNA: TGTGCCAGCAGTGAATGGAACAGTCCTTCCTATGGCTACACCTTC
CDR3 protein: CASSEWNSPSYGYTF

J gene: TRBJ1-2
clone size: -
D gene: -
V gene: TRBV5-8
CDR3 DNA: TGTGCCAGCAGCTTGGGACAGTCTTACTATGGCTACACCTTC
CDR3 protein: CASSLGQSYYGYTF

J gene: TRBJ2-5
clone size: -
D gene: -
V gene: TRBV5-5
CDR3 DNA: TGTGCCAGCAGCTCTCAAGAGACCCAGTACTTC
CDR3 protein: CASSSQETQYF

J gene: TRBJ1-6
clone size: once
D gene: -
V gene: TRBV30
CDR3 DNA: TGTGCCTGGAGTGGTACCGCCAGCTCCTATAATTCACCCCTCCACTTT
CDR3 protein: CAWSGTASSYNSPLHF

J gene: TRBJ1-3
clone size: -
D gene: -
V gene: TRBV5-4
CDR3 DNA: TGTGCCAGCAGCTTGTTCGGGGGAAACACCATATATTTT
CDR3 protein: CASSLFGGNTIYF

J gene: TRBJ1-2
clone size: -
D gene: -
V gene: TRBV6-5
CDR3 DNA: TGTGCCACCGCGGGTAGTTATGGCTACACCTTC
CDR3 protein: CATAGSYGYTF

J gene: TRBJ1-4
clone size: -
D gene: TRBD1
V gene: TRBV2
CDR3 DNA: TGTGCCAGCAGTGTTGACAGGGCATTCGGTGAAAAACTGTTTTTT
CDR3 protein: CASSVDRAFGEKLFF

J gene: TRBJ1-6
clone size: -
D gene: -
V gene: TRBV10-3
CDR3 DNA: TGTGCCATCGCGCAGGGTATGGGTAATTCACCCCTCCACTTT
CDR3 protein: CAIAQGMGNSPLHF

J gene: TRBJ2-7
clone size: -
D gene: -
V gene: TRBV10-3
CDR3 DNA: TGTGCCACCTATCAACAGGGTAACGAGCAGTACTTC
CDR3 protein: CATYQQGNEQYF

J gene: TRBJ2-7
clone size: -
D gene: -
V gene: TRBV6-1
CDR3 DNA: TGTGCCAGCAGCGAGACAGGGTTCGGTGGAGGGGAGCAGTACTTC
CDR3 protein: CASSETGFGGGEQYF

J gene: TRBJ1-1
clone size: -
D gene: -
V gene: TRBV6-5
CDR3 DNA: TGTGCCAGCAGTTATGCAGGGGAGGAAGCTTTCTTT
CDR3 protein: CASSYAGEEAFF

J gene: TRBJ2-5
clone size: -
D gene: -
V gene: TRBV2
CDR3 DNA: TGTGCCATCCAAAGGAGGGAGGTTCAAGAGACCCAGTACTTC
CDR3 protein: CAIQRREVQETQYF

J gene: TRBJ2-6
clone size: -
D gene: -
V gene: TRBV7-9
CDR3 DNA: TGTGCCAGCAGCCTTCACCGACACTCTGGGGCCAACGTCCTGACTTTC
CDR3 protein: CASSLHRHSGANVLTF

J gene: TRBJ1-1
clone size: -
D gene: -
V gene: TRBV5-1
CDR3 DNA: TGCGCCAGCAGGACGGCGGGGCGGTCCACTGAAGCTTTCTTT
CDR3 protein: CASRTAGRSTEAFF

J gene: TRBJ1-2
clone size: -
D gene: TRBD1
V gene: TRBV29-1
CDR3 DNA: TGCAGCGTTGGAGGACAGGTCTATGGCTACACCTTC
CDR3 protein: CSVGGQVYGYTF

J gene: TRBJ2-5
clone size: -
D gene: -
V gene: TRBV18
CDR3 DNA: TGTGCCAGCTCACCACCATCAATGCGGCACGAGACCCAGTACTTC
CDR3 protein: CASSPPSMRHETQYF

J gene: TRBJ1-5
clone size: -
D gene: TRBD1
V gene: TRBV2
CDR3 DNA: TGTGCCAGCAGTAGACAGGGGCGGGACAATCAGCCCCAGCATTTT
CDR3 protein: CASSRQGRDNQPQHF

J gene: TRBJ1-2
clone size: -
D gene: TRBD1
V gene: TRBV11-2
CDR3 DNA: TGTGCCAGCAGCTTAGTGACAGGGTATGGCTACACCTTC
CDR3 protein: CASSLVTGYGYTF

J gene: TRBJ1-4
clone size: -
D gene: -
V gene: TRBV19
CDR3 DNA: TGTGCCAGTAGTACGACGACAGCAACTAATGAAAAACTGTTTTTT
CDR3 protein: CASSTTTATNEKLFF

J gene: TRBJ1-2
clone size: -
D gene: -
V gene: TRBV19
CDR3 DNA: TGTGCCAGTAGTCCCACACCGTTCTATGGCTACACCTTC
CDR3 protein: CASSPTPFYGYTF

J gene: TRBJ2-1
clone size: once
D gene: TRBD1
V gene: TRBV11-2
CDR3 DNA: TGTGCCAGCAGCTCAGACAGGGGAAATGAGCAGTTCTTC
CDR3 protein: CASSSDRGNEQFF

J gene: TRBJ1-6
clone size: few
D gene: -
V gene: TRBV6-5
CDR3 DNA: TGTGCCAGCAGTTACGGGCAGTCCTCAGATTCACCCCTCCACTTT
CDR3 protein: CASSYGQSSDSPLHF

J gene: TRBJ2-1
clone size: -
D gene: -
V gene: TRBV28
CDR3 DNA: TGTGCCAGCAGTTCCCTAAGTTCTAGAGATGAGCAGTTCTTC
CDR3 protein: CASSSLSSRDEQFF

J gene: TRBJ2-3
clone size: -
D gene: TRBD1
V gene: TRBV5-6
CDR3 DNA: TGTGCCAGCAACCGGGACAGGGTGGATACGCAGTATTTT
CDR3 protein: CASNRDRVDTQYF

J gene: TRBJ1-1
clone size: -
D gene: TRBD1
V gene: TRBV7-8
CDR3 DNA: TGTGCCAGCAGCCACCACGGGGACAGGGGGCCTTACACTGAAGCTTTCTTT
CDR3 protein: CASSHHGDRGPYTEAFF

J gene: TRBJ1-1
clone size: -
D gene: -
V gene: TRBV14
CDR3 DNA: TGTGCCAGCAGCCTCCTAGACAGTTCTGAAGCTTTCTTT
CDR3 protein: CASSLLDSSEAFF

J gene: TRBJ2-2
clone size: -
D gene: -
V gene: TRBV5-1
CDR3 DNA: TGCGCCAGCAGACCTCTATACACCGGGGAGCTGTTTTTT
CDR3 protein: CASRPLYTGELFF

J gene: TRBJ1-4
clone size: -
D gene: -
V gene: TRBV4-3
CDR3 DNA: TGCGCCAGCAGCCAAGTTGGGGGCCGTGAAAAACTGTTTTTT
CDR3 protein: CASSQVGGREKLFF